This T cell receptor (beta chain) was recovered during a study of blood T cell repertoires in COVID-19 (dated by TCRdb to 2018 to 2020). Some background on the complete study: Collaborator samples came from the United States, Italy and Spain and covered acute and convalescent phases of COVID-19. Where available, HLA class I and class II types were obtained from metadata supplied by the sample provider rather than from assay-based typing. The samples were drawn from the first 160 participants of the ongoing ImmuneRACE study and from 950 to 1,500 subjects provided by 6 global collaborators. The repertoires were made available in a free public database intended to serve as a resource for research on the immune response to SARS-CoV-2. Sample metadata almost always included a de-identified subject ID, COVID-19 status, age in years and sex. Deeply sampled blood TCRbeta repertoires from subjects exposed to, actively infected with, or recovered from COVID-19 were included in the dataset. The prospective study material was composed of cDNA or gDNA derived from T cells, B-cell-depleted T cells, or PBMCs. Paper-wide results and their limitations: Clinical and demographic metadata were provided uncurated, with the amount varying by source and participant.

Comment on this clone: Its antigen remains unidentified. Per-nucleotide qualities are absent, and no much larger clonotype sits a single base away.

Whole blood was collected in K2EDTA tubes by collaborating institutions according to the institutions' own protocols. For TCRbeta analysis, collaborators shipped samples in one of three forms: frozen whole blood, isolated PBMCs, or DNA extracted from either of those sample types. TCRbeta CDR3 regions were amplified from genomic DNA using the immunoSEQ Assay, a bias-controlled multiplex PCR. The source study handled its data this way. The number of nucleated cells in each sample was estimated by amplification of reference gene primers within the assay. To quantify the absolute abundance of each unique TCRbeta CDR3 rearrangement, sequence reads were collapsed and filtered. Productive Simpson clonality was computed per sample as the square root of Simpson's diversity index over productive rearrangements. The clones in this table, taken by TCRdb from immuneACCESS, are in-frame only. Not every clone is retained; where verified, under half of the shortfall comes from an unresolved V gene, and the cause of the rest is unknown. V and J calls plus clone size are reproduced from that table; the DNA served to infer D and trimming. In this sample the table shows over 20,000 clones, around 72% of which occur a single time. The ten biggest clones cover 43% of the sample.

V is clipped by 1 base and J by 12 bases, and the sequence between their germline boundaries is 12 bases long. The germline V gene gives CDR1 as KGHDR and CDR2 as SFDVKD. From its cysteine to its phenylalanine, the CDR3 spans 13 amino acids. Just CDR3 DNA is preserved here, 39 bases in frame from base 1. Sequenced material: peripheral blood. The receptor chain draws on TRBV24-1 and TRBJ2-1, and TRBD2 may be the D gene, going by 5 matching bases. The receptor comes from a woman of 80 years or more with acute or convalescent COVID-19. Read as DNA, the sequence is TGTGCCACCAGTGATTTTTGCGGGTGTTGGCAGTTCTTC. It translates to CATSDFCGCWQFF.